This is a list of T cell receptor beta chains from one sample in a study of control samples from healthy donors and cancer patients. TCRdb's copy holds only in-frame clones and misses some; the assay was immunoSEQ multiplex PCR. The sample contains about 410,000 clones, more than 80% of which appear only once. Specimen: PBMCs. The receptors originated from a man aged 35 to 55 with head and neck cancer. The CDR3 runs from the conserved cysteine through the conserved F or W. A D gene is named only where the DNA matches it firmly. Size tells how often a clone was seen (once, few, many) or the class of an expanded clone, and some rows leave it out.

TGCAGCGTTCGAATGGGGGGGGGCGGTAATCAGCCCCAGCATTTT CSVRMGGGGNQPQHF few TRBJ1-5 NA TRBV29-1
TGTGCCAGCAGGGTGGAGGGTAGCACAGATACGCAGTATTTT CASRVEGSTDTQYF once TRBJ2-3 NA TRBV6-5
TGTGCCAGCAGCTTGCCCCCGGAACGGGGGTCCTACGAGCAGTACTTC CASSLPPERGSYEQYF NA TRBJ2-7 NA TRBV5-5
TGTGCCAGCAGCTTTGGACAGGGAGTCCACGAGCAGTACTTC CASSFGQGVHEQYF NA TRBJ2-7 TRBD1 TRBV7-8
TGTGCCAGCAGCTTAATCGGAAATGAGCAGTTCTTC CASSLIGNEQFF NA TRBJ2-1 NA TRBV7-3
TGTGCCAGCAGCGGGACAGGGGGGCCCTACGAGCAGTACTTC CASSGTGGPYEQYF NA TRBJ2-7 TRBD1 TRBV2
TGCAGCGCTGAGGACGGAAATGGCTACACCTTC CSAEDGNGYTF NA TRBJ1-2 NA TRBV29-1
TGTGCCAGTAGTCCATTCGGGGCCGAAAATCAGCCCCAGCATTTT CASSPFGAENQPQHF NA TRBJ1-5 NA TRBV19
TGCAGCGTTGAGACAGATACCTACGAGCAGTACTTC CSVETDTYEQYF NA TRBJ2-7 NA TRBV29-1
TGTGCCAGCAGCTTAGGTCGGATTAGCAATCAGCCCCAGCATTTT CASSLGRISNQPQHF once TRBJ1-5 NA TRBV7-8
TGTGCCAGCAGTCTTTTGGGGAAGAGAGAATATGGCTACACCTTC CASSLLGKREYGYTF NA TRBJ1-2 NA TRBV27
TGTGCCAGCAGCCAACTACTAGCGGGGGTTGAGACCCAGTACTTC CASSQLLAGVETQYF NA TRBJ2-5 TRBD2 TRBV3-1/TRBV3-2
TGTGCCAGCAGCCGGGACAGGGCAGATACGCAGTATTTT CASSRDRADTQYF NA TRBJ2-3 TRBD1 TRBV3-1/TRBV3-2
TGTGCCAGCAGTGGGAGGGGGCCCTCCTACAATGAGCAGTTCTTC CASSGRGPSYNEQFF NA TRBJ2-1 NA TRBV28
TGTGCCAGCAGTTTATCCCGAGAGGGCAATGAGCAGTTCTTC CASSLSREGNEQFF NA TRBJ2-1 NA TRBV27
TGTGCCAGCAGCTCGGGACTAGGCAATGAGCAGTTCTTC CASSSGLGNEQFF NA TRBJ2-1 TRBD2 TRBV5-4
TGTGCCAGCAGCCATAGGACAGGAAACACTGAAGCTTTCTTT CASSHRTGNTEAFF NA TRBJ1-1 TRBD1 TRBV6-2/TRBV6-3
TGTGCCAGCAGTTCGGACAGCCTGGGGTGGACAGATACGCAGTATTTT CASSSDSLGWTDTQYF NA TRBJ2-3 NA TRBV28
TGTGCCCGGTGGCTAGCGGGCCACCAAGAGACCCAGTACTTC CARWLAGHQETQYF NA TRBJ2-5 TRBD2 TRBV10-3
TGTGCCAGCAGCACGCGGGGCGGCCTGACCTACGAGCAGTACTTC CASSTRGGLTYEQYF NA TRBJ2-7 NA TRBV28
TGTGCCAGCAGCTTAGGGGCCAGGGTGGGCGAAAAACTGTTTTTT CASSLGARVGEKLFF once TRBJ1-4 NA TRBV7-9
TGTGCCAGCAGCTCATTCCTTTACAATGAGCAGTTCTTC CASSSFLYNEQFF NA TRBJ2-1 NA TRBV5-6
TGTGCCAGCAGCTTAAAGTGGCGGTTGAGCTCCTACGAGCAGTACTTC CASSLKWRLSSYEQYF NA TRBJ2-7 NA TRBV7-8
TGTGCCAGCAGTTATGATCTGAATGAAAAACTGTTTTTT CASSYDLNEKLFF NA TRBJ1-4 NA TRBV6-6
TGTGCCAGCAGCGTGGACAGGGGGGAGACCCAGTACTTC CASSVDRGETQYF NA TRBJ2-5 TRBD1 TRBV11-1
TGTGCCAGCAGTTTATCTAGGGGGGCGAACACTGAAGCTTTCTTT CASSLSRGANTEAFF NA TRBJ1-1 NA TRBV27
TGTGCCTGGAGTCAGGGAAGGCTCGAGACCATATATTTT CAWSQGRLETIYF once TRBJ1-3 NA TRBV30
TGTGCCAGCAGACGTAATGGACAGGGCCTAACACCCCTCCACTTT CASRRNGQGLTPLHF NA TRBJ1-6 TRBD1 TRBV11-2
TGTGCCAGCAGCATAGTAGTTGGGTACGAGCAGTACTTC CASSIVVGYEQYF few TRBJ2-7 NA TRBV7-2
TGCGCCAGCAGCTTGGATGGGGGCGCGGGGACTGAAGCTTTCTTT CASSLDGGAGTEAFF NA TRBJ1-1 NA TRBV5-1
TGTGCCAGCAGACTTGGACAGGGAGGTTGGGGCTACACCTTC CASRLGQGGWGYTF NA TRBJ1-2 TRBD1 TRBV27
TGCGCCAGCAGCTTAGGGACAGGGTTCTACGAGCAGTACTTC CASSLGTGFYEQYF NA TRBJ2-7 TRBD1 TRBV5-1
TGTGCCAGCAGTTTGTCCCCCCTTCCCGGTTACGAGCAGTACTTC CASSLSPLPGYEQYF NA TRBJ2-7 NA TRBV27
TGTGCCAGCAGGCGACAGGGGGCGCAGAATTCACCCCTCCACTTT CASRRQGAQNSPLHF once TRBJ1-6 TRBD1 TRBV6-5
TGTGCCAGCAGCGACCTTCTGACCCAGTACTTC CASSDLLTQYF once TRBJ2-5 NA TRBV9